Shown below are 27 T cell receptor beta chains from a single sample sequenced in a study of T-cell reconstitution after alpha-beta-depleted transplantation in children. Using unique molecular identifiers, the investigators prepared the TCRbeta library. Each CDR3 protein is one row after TCRdb ran MiXCR on the PCR reads. Of under 850,000 distinct CDR3 sequences listed, around 13% are singletons. The material was PBMCs, obtained before TCRalphabeta/CD19-depleted stem cell transplant. The receptors were sampled from a girl aged 2 to 9 with congenital amegakaryocytic thrombocytopenia, due to receive a stem cell transplant.

The V gene is TRBV6-2 or TRBV6-3, the J gene TRBJ2-1, with D possibly TRBD2 on 5 matching bases. The CDR3 length is 17 residues. CDR1 and CDR2 (germline): MNHEY, SVGEGT. The V end was cut by 0 bases, the J end by 4 bases, with 16 bases between. CDR3 sequence: CASSYSVADFQYNEQFF. The CDR3 DNA is TGTGCCAGCAGTTACTCAGTGGCGGACTTCCAGTACAATGAGCAGTTCTTC.

About this clonotype: This may arise from a read error, as a much more abundant clone is one base away. The chain employs TRBV20-1 and TRBJ2-1, with TRBD2 matching 10 bases. Germline V gives CDR1 DFQATT, CDR2 SNEGSKA (reference sequence). CDR3 length: 16 amino acids. The CDR3 here is CCAREVTSGIYNEQFF. The CDR3, as DNA: TGCTGTGCTAGAGAGGTTACTAGCGGGATCTACAATGAGCAGTTCTTC.

This clonotype was picked up a small number of times. One junction end does not reproduce the germline sequence, and a read error may be involved. The chain carries TRBV20-1 and TRBJ2-2; 12 nucleotides align to TRBD2. The CDR3 runs to 17 residues. Germline V CDR1 and CDR2: DFQATT, SNEGSKA (reference sequence). CDR3 loop: CCASPASGRENTGELFF. CDR3 nucleotide sequence: TGCTGTGCTAGTCCGGCTAGCGGGAGGGAGAACACCGGGGAGCTGTTTTTT.

This clonotype was seen only a few times. The J gene is TRBJ2-5, the V gene TRBV5-1; D is unclear. Trimming left V 1 base short and J 4 bases short, with 5 bases between. The germline V gene encodes CDR1 SGHRS and CDR2 YFSETQ. The CDR3 has 12 residues. CDR3 DNA sequence: TGCGCCAGCAGCTTGAAGGCAGAGACCCAGTACTTC. It yields the protein CASSLKAETQYF. Complete variable domain (other parts from reference TRBV5-1 and TRBJ2-5): KAGVTQTPRYLIKTRGQQVTLSCSPISGHRSVSWYQQTPGQGLQFLFEYFSETQRNKGNFPGRFSGRQFSNSRSEMNVSTLELGDSALYLCASSLKAETQYFGPGTRLLVL.

V usage is TRBV6-5 and J usage is TRBJ2-1; 16 positions match TRBD2. The CDR3 is made up of 17 amino acids. V was pared by 1 base and J by 13 bases, with 10 bases of the junction left unmatched. Germline CDR1 MNHEY, CDR2 SVGAGI. CDR3 nucleotide sequence: TGTGCCAGCAGTTACTGGCCGTCCGGGACTAGCGGGAGGGCCCAGTTCTTC. This encodes CASSYWPSGTSGRAQFF.

This clonotype was seen at least ten times. The chain uses TRBV7-2 and TRBJ2-2; D may be TRBD2 (7 bases). The CDR3 contains 17 residues. The germline gives CDR1 SGHTA, CDR2 FQGNSA. V dropped 5 bases and J dropped 2 bases, with 18 bases sitting between them. CDR3 coding DNA: TGTGCCAGCAGCCCGAGGGGGGGCAAAGATAACACCGGGGAGCTGTTTTTT. Amino acids: CASSPRGGKDNTGELFF. The full variable domain, with the rest looked up from reference TRBV7-2 and TRBJ2-2, is GAGVSQSPSNKVTEKGKDVELRCDPISGHTALYWYRQSLGQGLEFLIYFQGNSAPDKSGLPSDRFSAERTGGSVSTLTIQRTQQEDSAVYLCASSPRGGKDNTGELFFGEGSRLTVL.

This chain connects TRBV5-1 to TRBJ2-2; 7 bases agree with TRBD1. With 6 bases clipped from V and 3 bases from J, the junction kept 8 bases outside the gene matches. This CDR3 comprises 15 residues. Germline assignment: CDR1 SGHRS and CDR2 YFSETQ. CDR3 region: CASNQRGHDTGELFF. The CDR3 bases are TGCGCCAGCAACCAGAGGGGGCACGACACCGGGGAGCTGTTTTTT.

This clonotype was detected a few times. Here the CDR3 reads CASSQDNTDTQYF. CDR3 in DNA: TGTGCCAGCAGCCAAGACAACACAGATACGCAGTATTTT. V gene TRBV14 combines with J gene TRBJ2-3; D is undetermined. The V gene lost 0 bases and the J gene lost 2 bases, with 3 bases spanning the gap. CDR1 and CDR2 (germline): SGHDN, FVKESK. This CDR3 contains 13 residues.

This clonotype showed up many times. The gene calls are TRBV12-3 or TRBV12-4 and TRBJ1-1; D remains ambiguous. The CDR3 totals 13 residues. With 8 bases removed from V and 2 bases from J, the gap between germline ends came to 12 bases. This CDR3 reads CASRYLLNTEAFF. CDR3 sequence (DNA): TGTGCCAGCCGCTACCTGTTAAACACTGAAGCTTTCTTT.

This clonotype has at least ten counts. V gene TRBV5-1 combines with J gene TRBJ1-5; 8 bases map to TRBD1. The V gene end was trimmed by 3 bases and the J gene end by 0 bases; junction bases not matched to a gene: 8. The CDR3 extends over 17 amino acids. From germline, CDR1 is SGHRS and CDR2 YFSETQ. The CDR3 protein is CASSSGDRLNSNQPQHF. CDR3 sequence (DNA): TGCGCCAGCAGCTCGGGGGACAGGTTAAATAGCAATCAGCCCCAGCATTTT. Drawing the rest from reference TRBV5-1 and TRBJ1-5, the complete variable domain is KAGVTQTPRYLIKTRGQQVTLSCSPISGHRSVSWYQQTPGQGLQFLFEYFSETQRNKGNFPGRFSGRQFSNSRSEMNVSTLELGDSALYLCASSSGDRLNSNQPQHFGDGTRLSIL.

This clonotype was seen a handful of times. Since a much larger clone is just one base distant, this may be a read error. The chain joins TRBV5-1 to TRBJ1-1; 7 positions match TRBD1. V was clipped by 0 bases and J by 7 bases; unmatched bases: 0. The CDR3 is 12 amino acids. The germline V gene has CDR1 SGHRS and CDR2 YFSETQ. The CDR3 DNA sequence: TGCGCCAGCAGCTTGGGGGACAGTGAAGCTTTCTTT. This gives the protein CASSLGDSEAFF.

This clonotype was found many times. V and J are TRBV29-1 and TRBJ1-2, with D maybe TRBD1 (5 bases). Trimming left V 5 bases short and J 4 bases short, with 14 bases between. CDR1 is SQVTM and CDR2 is ANQGSEA in the germline V gene. This CDR3 comprises 13 residues. The CDR3 is CSVSFYRFYGYTF. CDR3 DNA: TGCAGCGTTTCTTTCTACAGGTTCTATGGCTACACCTTC.

This clonotype was detected many times. The chain employs TRBV20-1 and TRBJ2-7, with 11 bases fitting TRBD2. Germline loops: CDR1 DFQATT, CDR2 SNEGSKA (reference sequence). The CDR3 extends over 12 amino acids. For the CDR3, the DNA is TGCAGCCTTAGCGGGAGGGCTTACGAGCAGTACTTC. Translation gives CSLSGRAYEQYF.

This clonotype came up many times. The chain joins TRBV29-1 to TRBJ2-1, with 8 bases that match TRBD1. With 6 bases clipped from V and 5 bases from J, the junction kept 15 bases outside the gene matches. Germline V gives CDR1 SQVTM, CDR2 ANQGSEA. CDR3 length equals 16 residues. The CDR3 is CSVLTWTGLGHNEQFF. The CDR3, as DNA: TGCAGCGTACTCACCTGGACAGGGTTAGGGCACAATGAGCAGTTCTTC.

Written as DNA, the CDR3 is TGCAGCGTTGGGTGGAATGGGGCTAATACAGATACGCAGTATTTT. Protein: CSVGWNGANTDTQYF. The chain carries TRBV29-1 and TRBJ2-3; TRBD1 is a possible D gene (5 bases). Trimming cost V 4 bases and J 3 bases, with 17 bases left between them. Germline V gene lookup returns CDR1 SQVTM and CDR2 ANQGSEA. CDR3 size: 15 residues.

In its sample, this clonotype was seen a few times. The rearrangement uses TRBV3-1 and TRBJ2-1, with D unresolved. The ends were cut back, 7 bases at V and 3 bases at J, with 10 bases in the middle. The CDR3 totals 13 residues. Germline V gives CDR1 LGHDT, CDR2 YNNKEL (reference sequence). The CDR3 reads CASKSDFYNEQFF. CDR3 DNA sequence: TGTGCCAGCAAGAGCGATTTCTACAATGAGCAGTTCTTC.

In this sample, this clonotype turned up many times. This chain joins TRBV5-1 and TRBJ1-4; D is perhaps TRBD1 (5 bases). The germline V gene has CDR1 SGHRS and CDR2 YFSETQ. Trimming removed 3 bases at V and 5 bases at J, with 14 bases between. The CDR3 extends over 15 amino acids. CDR3 protein: CASSWRDGRNEKLFF. The CDR3, as DNA: TGCGCCAGCAGCTGGCGGGACGGGCGGAATGAAAAACTGTTTTTT.

This clonotype was observed a handful of times. Germline and junction disagree at one end, which may indicate a read error. The chain joins TRBV12-3 or TRBV12-4 to TRBJ2-3; TRBD2 is a possible D gene (5 bases). The CDR3 totals 13 residues. CDR3 DNA sequence: TGTGCCAGCAGTATAGCGATCACAGATACGCAGTATTTT. This sequence encodes CASSIAITDTQYF.

This clonotype was seen many times. This rearrangement joins TRBV20-1 to TRBJ1-1; no clear D gene. The CDR3 extends over 14 amino acids. V shed 3 bases and J shed 0 bases, with 11 bases lying between them. Germline V CDR1 and CDR2: DFQATT, SNEGSKA (reference sequence). The CDR3 is CSASTGIVNTEAFF. CDR3 DNA: TGCAGTGCTAGCACGGGGATAGTGAACACTGAAGCTTTCTTT.

This clonotype was detected many times. The chain employs TRBV28 and TRBJ1-5; D not resolved. The CDR3 sequence is 11 residues long. Germline V gene data show CDR1 as MDHEN and CDR2 as SYDVKM. Trimming left V 4 bases short and J 7 bases short, with 5 bases between. This chain's CDR3 is CASSWGQPQHF. CDR3 nucleotide sequence: TGTGCCAGCAGTTGGGGACAGCCCCAGCATTTT.

This clonotype appeared many times. The rearrangement joins TRBV20-1 to TRBJ2-1; 9 nucleotides line up with TRBD2. The CDR3 has 14 amino acids. In germline, CDR1 is DFQATT, CDR2 SNEGSKA (reference sequence). Losses at the gene ends were 6 bases for V and 4 bases for J; bases not matched to a gene: 7. The CDR3 loop reads CSALSGSLYNEQFF. CDR3 bases: TGCAGTGCCCTTAGCGGGAGTCTATACAATGAGCAGTTCTTC.

This clonotype was observed many times. The chain is built from TRBV5-5 and TRBJ2-1; a weak D match, TRBD2 (5 bases). V was pared by 3 bases and J by 9 bases, with 7 bases between. This CDR3 contains 11 residues. CDR1 and CDR2 (germline): SGHKS, YYEKEE (reference sequence). The CDR3 loop reads CASSWEFEQFF. CDR3 nucleotide sequence: TGTGCCAGCAGCTGGGAGTTTGAGCAGTTCTTC.

This clonotype was counted ten times or more. The chain combines TRBV6-5 with TRBJ2-7; D perhaps matches TRBD1 (6 bases). Per germline, CDR1 MNHEY and CDR2 SVGAGI. V dropped 6 bases and J dropped 5 bases, with 11 bases sitting between them. The CDR3 extends over 12 amino acids. This chain's CDR3 is CASRQGINEQYF. The CDR3 DNA reads as TGTGCCAGCAGACAGGGAATTAACGAGCAGTACTTC.

This clonotype was seen more than once but under ten times. The chain joins TRBV5-1 to TRBJ2-3, with a tentative D call TRBD2 (7 bases). V was clipped by 0 bases and J by 0 bases, with 14 bases between them. The CDR3 is 17 amino acids. Germline V gives CDR1 SGHRS, CDR2 YFSETQ. This chain's CDR3 is CASSLAGGTPSTDTQYF. In DNA, the CDR3 is TGCGCCAGCAGCTTGGCCGGGGGGACACCAAGCACAGATACGCAGTATTTT.

This clonotype was observed a handful of times. This chain uses TRBV5-1 with TRBJ2-1; TRBD2 agrees at 8 bases. The CDR3 extends over 15 amino acids. Looked up from germline, CDR1 is SGHRS and CDR2 is YFSETQ. Losses at the gene ends were 4 bases for V and 6 bases for J; bases not matched to a gene: 9. CDR3 DNA: TGCGCCAGCAGCCCGCCGGGACTAGTCCTCAATGAGCAGTTCTTC. Its translation: CASSPPGLVLNEQFF.

The chain links TRBV20-1 to TRBJ1-2; unclear D gene. The length of the CDR3 is 12 residues. Germline CDR1 reads DFQATT; CDR2 reads SNEGSKA (reference sequence). The V and J ends lost 0 bases and 8 bases respectively, with 10 bases between them. This CDR3 reads CSARDTGLGYTF. The CDR3 nucleotides read TGCAGTGCTAGAGATACCGGACTCGGCTACACCTTC.

This clonotype was observed many times. The chain combines TRBV9 with TRBJ2-5; D not resolved. The CDR3 is 15 residues long. V lost 0 bases and J 1 base, leaving 10 bases between the germline ends. CDR1 is SGDLS, CDR2 YYNGEE, per germline. Here the CDR3 reads CASSVEQTPQETQYF. In DNA, the CDR3 is TGTGCCAGCAGCGTAGAGCAAACACCCCAAGAGACCCAGTACTTC.